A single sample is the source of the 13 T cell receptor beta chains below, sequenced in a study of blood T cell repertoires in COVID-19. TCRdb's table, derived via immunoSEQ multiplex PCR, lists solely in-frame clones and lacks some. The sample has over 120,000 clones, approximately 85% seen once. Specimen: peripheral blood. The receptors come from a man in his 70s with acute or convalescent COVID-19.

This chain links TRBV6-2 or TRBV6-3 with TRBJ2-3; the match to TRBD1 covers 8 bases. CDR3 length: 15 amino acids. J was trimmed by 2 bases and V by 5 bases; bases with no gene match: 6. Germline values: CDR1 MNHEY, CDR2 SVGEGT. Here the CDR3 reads CASSRRTGITDTQYF. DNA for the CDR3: TGTGCCAGCAGTCGCCGGACAGGGATCACAGATACGCAGTATTTT.

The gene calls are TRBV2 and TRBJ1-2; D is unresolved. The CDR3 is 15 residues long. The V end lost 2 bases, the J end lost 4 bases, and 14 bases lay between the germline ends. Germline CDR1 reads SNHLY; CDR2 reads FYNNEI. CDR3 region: CASSEFRVEVYGYTF. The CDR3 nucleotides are TGTGCCAGCAGTGAATTTCGGGTAGAGGTCTATGGCTACACCTTC.

For the CDR3, the DNA is TGTGCCAGTAGTGGGGGACTAAGGACTGAAGCTTTCTTT. Residues: CASSGGLRTEAFF. The chain links TRBV19 to TRBJ1-1, with a possible D match to TRBD1 (5 bases). Germline CDR1 LNHDA, CDR2 SQIVND (reference sequence). The CDR3 is 13 residues long. Trimming pared 5 bases from V and 5 bases from J, leaving 12 bases between. Looking up the rest from reference TRBV19 and TRBJ1-1 gives the full variable domain: DGGITQSPKYLFRKEGQNVTLSCEQNLNHDAMYWYRQDPGQGLRLIYYSQIVNDFQKGDIAEGYSVSREKKESFPLTVTSAQKNPTAFYLCASSGGLRTEAFFGQGTRLTVV.

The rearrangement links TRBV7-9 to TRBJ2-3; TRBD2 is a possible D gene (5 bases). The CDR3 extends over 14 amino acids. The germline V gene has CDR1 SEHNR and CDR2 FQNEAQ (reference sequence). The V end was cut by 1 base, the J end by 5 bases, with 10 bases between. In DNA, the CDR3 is TGTGCCAGCAGCTTAGGGCAGACTATAGATACGCAGTATTTT. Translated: CASSLGQTIDTQYF.

The CDR3 loop reads CATKGTGAVDTQYF. The CDR3, as DNA: TGTGCCACTAAAGGGACAGGGGCAGTAGATACGCAGTATTTT. The gene calls are TRBV19 and TRBJ2-3, with 10 bases matching TRBD1. CDR1 and CDR2 from the germline V gene are LNHDA and SQIVND (reference sequence). V was clipped by 10 bases and J by 5 bases; unmatched bases: 9. This CDR3 comprises 14 residues.

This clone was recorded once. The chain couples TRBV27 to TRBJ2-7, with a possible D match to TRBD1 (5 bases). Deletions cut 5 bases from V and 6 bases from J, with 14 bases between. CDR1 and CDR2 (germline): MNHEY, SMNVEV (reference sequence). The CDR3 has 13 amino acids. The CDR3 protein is CASSPLGAFEQYF. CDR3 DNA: TGTGCCAGCAGTCCCCTAGGGGCGTTCGAGCAGTACTTC.

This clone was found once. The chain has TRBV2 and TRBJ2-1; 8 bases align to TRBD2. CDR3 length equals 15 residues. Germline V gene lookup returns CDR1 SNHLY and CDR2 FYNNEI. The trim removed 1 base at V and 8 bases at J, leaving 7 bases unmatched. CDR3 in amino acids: CASSEGSGRTDEQFF. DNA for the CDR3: TGTGCCAGCAGTGAAGGGAGCGGGAGAACGGATGAGCAGTTCTTC.

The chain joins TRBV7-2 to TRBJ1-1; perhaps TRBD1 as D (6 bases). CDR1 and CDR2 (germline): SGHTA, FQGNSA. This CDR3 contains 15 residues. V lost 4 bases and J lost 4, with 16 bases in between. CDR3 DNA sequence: TGTGCCAGCAGCTCCCCGACAGGCGTTGGCACTGAAGCTTTCTTT. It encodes CASSSPTGVGTEAFF.

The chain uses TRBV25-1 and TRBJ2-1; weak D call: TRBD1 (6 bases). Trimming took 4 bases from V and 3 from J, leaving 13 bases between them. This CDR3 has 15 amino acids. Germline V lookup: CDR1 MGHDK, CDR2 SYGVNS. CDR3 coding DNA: TGTGCCAGCAGTGCCGTTGGACAGAACTACAATGAGCAGTTCTTC. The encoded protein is CASSAVGQNYNEQFF.

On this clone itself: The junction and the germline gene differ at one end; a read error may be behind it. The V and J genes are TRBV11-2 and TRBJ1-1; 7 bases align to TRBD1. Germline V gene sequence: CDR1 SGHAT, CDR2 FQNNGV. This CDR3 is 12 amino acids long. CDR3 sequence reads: CASSLVTGREDF. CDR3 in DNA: TGTGCCAGCAGCTTAGTGACAGGGCGAGAAGACTTT.

The CDR3 nucleotides read TGTGCCAGCAGTTTAGCTGGGGCAGCTGAAGCTTTCTTT. It encodes CASSLAGAAEAFF. The chain joins TRBV12-3 or TRBV12-4 to TRBJ1-1, with a possible D match to TRBD1 (5 bases). The CDR3 length is 13 residues. Trimming took 0 bases from V and 6 from J, leaving 8 bases between them.

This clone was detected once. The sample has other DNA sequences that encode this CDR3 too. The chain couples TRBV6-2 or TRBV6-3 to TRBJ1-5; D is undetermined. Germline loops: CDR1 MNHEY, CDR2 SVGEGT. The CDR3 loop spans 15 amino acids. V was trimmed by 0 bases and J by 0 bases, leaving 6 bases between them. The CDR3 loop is CASSYSRGSNQPQHF. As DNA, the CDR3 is TGTGCCAGCAGTTACTCACGGGGTAGCAATCAGCCCCAGCATTTT.

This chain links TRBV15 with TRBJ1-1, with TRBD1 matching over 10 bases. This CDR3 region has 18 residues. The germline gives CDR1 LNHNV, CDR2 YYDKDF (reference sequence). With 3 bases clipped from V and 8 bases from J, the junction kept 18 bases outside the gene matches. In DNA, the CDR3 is TGTGCCACCAGCAGGAATGACAGGGGGCAAATTGGGGTCAAGGAAGCTTTCTTT. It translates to CATSRNDRGQIGVKEAFF. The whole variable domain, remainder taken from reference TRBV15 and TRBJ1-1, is DAMVIQNPRYQVTQFGKPVTLSCSQTLNHNVMYWYQQKSSQAPKLLFHYYDKDFNNEADTPDNFQSRRPNTSFCFLDIRSPGLGDTAMYLCATSRNDRGQIGVKEAFFGQGTRLTVV.